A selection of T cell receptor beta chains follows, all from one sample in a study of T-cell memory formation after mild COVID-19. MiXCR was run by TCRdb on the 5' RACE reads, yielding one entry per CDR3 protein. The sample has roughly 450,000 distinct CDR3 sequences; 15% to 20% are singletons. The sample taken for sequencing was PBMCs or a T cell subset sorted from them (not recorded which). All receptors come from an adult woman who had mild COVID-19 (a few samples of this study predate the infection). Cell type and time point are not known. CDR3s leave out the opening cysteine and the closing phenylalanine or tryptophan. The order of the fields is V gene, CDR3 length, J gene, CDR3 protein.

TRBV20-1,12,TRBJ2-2,SAEGGRPTGELF
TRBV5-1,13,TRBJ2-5,ASDRGGGVQETQY
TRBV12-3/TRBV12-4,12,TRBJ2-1,ASSAGASYNEQF
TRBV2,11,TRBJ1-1,ASSIQMNTEAF
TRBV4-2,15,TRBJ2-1,ASSQEGRGGTYNEQF
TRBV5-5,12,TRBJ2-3,ASSLAGGTGSQY
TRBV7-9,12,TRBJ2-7,ASSPHGGDHEQY
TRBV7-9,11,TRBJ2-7,ASRQGQYYEQY
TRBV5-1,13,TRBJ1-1,ASSEELALGTEAF
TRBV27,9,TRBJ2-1,ASRLGTLLF
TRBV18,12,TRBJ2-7,ASSPNPGGNEQY
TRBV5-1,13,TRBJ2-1,ASSYLARSYNEQF
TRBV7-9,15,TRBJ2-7,ASSFDPRTGMIYEQY
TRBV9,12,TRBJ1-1,ASSVERVGTEAF
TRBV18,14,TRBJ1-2,ASSPPNRGLNYGYT
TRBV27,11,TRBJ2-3,ASKRTGGDTQY